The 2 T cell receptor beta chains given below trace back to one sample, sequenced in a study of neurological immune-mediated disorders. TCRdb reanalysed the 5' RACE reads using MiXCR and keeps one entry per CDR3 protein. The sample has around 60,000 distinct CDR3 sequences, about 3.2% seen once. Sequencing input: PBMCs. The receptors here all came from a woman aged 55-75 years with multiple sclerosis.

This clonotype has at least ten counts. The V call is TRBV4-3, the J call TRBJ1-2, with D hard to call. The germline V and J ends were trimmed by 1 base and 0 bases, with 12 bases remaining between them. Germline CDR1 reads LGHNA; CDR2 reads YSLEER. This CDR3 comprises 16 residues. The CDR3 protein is CASSQAFDGANYGYTF. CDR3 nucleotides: TGCGCCAGCAGCCAAGCTTTCGACGGAGCTAACTATGGCTACACCTTC.

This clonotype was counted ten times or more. This CDR3 is CASKSTGGSEAFF. The CDR3 DNA sequence: TGTGCCAGCAAATCGACAGGGGGCTCTGAAGCTTTCTTT. The rearrangement links TRBV6-1 to TRBJ1-1; 10 nucleotides line up with TRBD1. Germline V gene lookup returns CDR1 MNHNS and CDR2 SASEGT. CDR3 length equals 13 residues. Germline trimming cut 7 bases from V and 6 bases from J; bases unmatched to any gene: 5.